These T cell receptor beta chains were read from a single sample in a study of T cell repertoires in cytomegalovirus infection. TCRdb used MiXCR to reprocess the reads, holding one entry per CDR3 protein. The table lists a few hundred thousand distinct CDR3 sequences, approximately 40% of them singletons. Their antigen targets remain unknown. The sequences come from cultured PBMCs, collected from culture after CMV antigen stimulation. Receptors originate from a human donor in good health (CMV status not recorded). Some clones in this sample may be carry-over from other donors' samples. Both conserved end residues are part of each CDR3. The order of the fields is clone size, J gene, D gene, V gene, CDR3 protein, CDR3 DNA. D genes are given only for firm matches. Clone size appears in some rows only: once, few, many, or a class for an expanded clone.

few	TRBJ1-6	-	TRBV7-2	CASSQQGANSPLHF	TGTGCCAGCAGTCAACAGGGCGCCAATTCACCCCTCCACTTT
-	TRBJ2-1	TRBD2	TRBV7-2	CASSLFGGGNEQFF	TGTGCCAGCAGCTTGTTTGGCGGGGGCAATGAGCAGTTCTTC
-	TRBJ1-2	-	TRBV5-3	CARSSCTISGRGVYGYTF	TGTGCCAGAAGCTCATGCACCATTTCAGGACGGGGGGTCTATGGCTACACCTTC
once	TRBJ2-1	TRBD1	TRBV5-1	CASRTGVNEQFF	TGCGCCAGCAGAACAGGGGTAAATGAGCAGTTCTTC
-	TRBJ2-7	-	TRBV28	CASSFLDRHYEQYF	TGTGCCAGCAGTTTCCTGGACAGACACTACGAGCAGTACTTC
few	TRBJ2-3	-	TRBV10-3	CAITDSSFSDTQYF	TGTGCCATCACGGACAGCAGTTTTTCAGATACGCAGTATTTT
-	TRBJ2-2	-	TRBV7-6	CASSLLDGETNTGELFF	TGTGCCAGCAGCTTACTAGACGGGGAGACGAACACCGGGGAGCTGTTTTTT
-	TRBJ2-3	-	TRBV11-2	CASSSPNWVTDTQYF	TGTGCCAGCAGCTCCCCTAACTGGGTCACAGATACGCAGTATTTT
-	TRBJ1-3	-	TRBV12-3/TRBV12-4	CASKKSSGNTIYF	TGTGCCAGCAAGAAAAGCTCTGGAAACACCATATATTTT
-	TRBJ1-6	-	TRBV6-2/TRBV6-3	CASSYDSSPLHF	TGTGCCAGCAGTTACGATTCCTCACCCCTCCACTTT
few	TRBJ2-1	-	TRBV12-3/TRBV12-4	CASSFVGPGSEQFF	TGTGCCAGCAGTTTCGTAGGGCCAGGAAGTGAGCAGTTCTTC
few	TRBJ2-6	-	TRBV6-2/TRBV6-3	CASTSGSSGANVLTF	TGTGCCAGCACCTCAGGGTCCTCTGGGGCCAACGTCCTGACTTTC
-	TRBJ1-3	TRBD1	TRBV20-1	CSASRQGFGNTIYF	TGCAGTGCTAGCCGACAGGGATTTGGAAACACCATATATTTT
-	TRBJ2-5	TRBD2	TRBV7-2	CASSQLAGGHGTQYF	TGTGCCAGCAGCCAACTAGCGGGGGGGCATGGGACCCAGTACTTC
few	TRBJ2-4	-	TRBV7-8	CASSGFGNIQYF	TGTGCCAGCTCAGGGTTTGGGAACATTCAGTACTTC
-	TRBJ1-3	-	TRBV20-1	CSAREWGSINTIYF	TGCAGTGCTAGAGAATGGGGGTCGATAAACACCATATATTTT
few	TRBJ2-7	-	TRBV12-3/TRBV12-4	CASRSAGDEQYF	TGTGCCAGCAGGTCTGCTGGGGACGAGCAGTACTTC
-	TRBJ1-3	-	TRBV12-3/TRBV12-4	CASPLGGGTGNTIYF	TGTGCCAGCCCTCTTGGGGGGGGCACTGGAAACACCATATATTTT
few	TRBJ2-3	TRBD2	TRBV5-6	CASSLGVRGGRGTDTQYF	TGTGCCAGCAGCTTGGGTGTGCGGGGGGGCCGAGGCACAGATACGCAGTATTTT
-	TRBJ1-1	-	TRBV7-9	CASSLFQYEAFF	TGTGCCAGCAGCTTATTCCAGTATGAAGCTTTCTTT
-	TRBJ2-5	TRBD2	TRBV4-1	CASSQGPTSGQETQYF	TGCGCCAGCAGCCAAGGACCGACTAGCGGGCAAGAGACCCAGTACTTC
-	TRBJ2-1	TRBD2	TRBV19	CASSISLAGGWEQFF	TGTGCCAGTAGTATTTCCCTAGCGGGAGGTTGGGAGCAGTTCTTC
-	TRBJ2-1	TRBD2	TRBV9	CASSPLAGPSNEQFF	TGTGCCAGCAGCCCCCTAGCGGGACCCTCCAATGAGCAGTTCTTC
few	TRBJ2-3	TRBD2	TRBV11-2	CASSLGPLAGTDTQYF	TGTGCCAGCAGCTTAGGCCCCCTAGCGGGGACAGATACGCAGTATTTT
-	TRBJ1-3	-	TRBV28	CASTSGTDGFSGSGNTIYF	TGTGCCAGCACCTCTGGGACGGACGGGTTTAGCGGCTCTGGAAACACCATATATTTT
-	TRBJ2-7	TRBD1	TRBV7-2	CASSARRRDSLYF	TGTGCCAGCAGCGCCCGTCGAAGGGACAGCCTTTACTTC
few	TRBJ1-1	TRBD1	TRBV29-1	CSVPGPPGQGARTEAFF	TGCAGCGTTCCAGGGCCTCCGGGACAGGGGGCACGGACTGAAGCTTTCTTT
many	TRBJ1-5	-	TRBV7-6	CASSLGVGGNQPQHF	TGTGCCAGCAGCTTAGGGGTAGGCGGCAATCAGCCCCAGCATTTT
-	TRBJ1-1	TRBD1	TRBV20-1	CSASKGTATEAFF	TGCAGTGCTTCAAAAGGGACAGCCACTGAAGCTTTCTTT
-	TRBJ2-5	-	TRBV2	CASSEFREETQYF	TGTGCCAGCAGTGAATTCCGGGAAGAGACCCAGTACTTC
-	TRBJ2-3	-	TRBV11-2	CASSFFIGGFDTQYF	TGTGCCAGCAGCTTCTTTATTGGAGGGTTCGATACGCAGTATTTT
-	TRBJ2-5	-	TRBV7-2	CASSERLGGQETQYF	TGTGCCAGCAGCGAGAGGCTAGGGGGGCAAGAGACCCAGTACTTC
-	TRBJ2-7	-	TRBV7-9	CASSRRQDPYEQYF	TGTGCCAGCAGCCGAAGACAGGATCCATACGAGCAGTACTTC
-	TRBJ2-5	-	TRBV12-3/TRBV12-4	CASSPTSQETQYF	TGTGCCAGCAGTCCGACTAGCCAAGAGACCCAGTACTTC
-	TRBJ1-1	-	TRBV5-6	CASSPTDGYTEAFF	TGTGCCAGCAGCCCGACCGACGGTTACACTGAAGCTTTCTTT
-	TRBJ2-1	TRBD2	TRBV19	CASSIAPPGGPNEQFF	TGTGCCAGTAGTATAGCCCCCCCGGGAGGGCCGAATGAGCAGTTCTTC
-	TRBJ2-7	-	TRBV11-2	CASNPGGNTYEQYF	TGTGCCAGCAACCCTGGGGGGAATACCTACGAGCAGTACTTC
few	TRBJ2-5	TRBD1	TRBV7-1	CASSRTDRGDWETQYF	TGTGCCAGCAGCCGTACAGACAGGGGAGATTGGGAGACCCAGTACTTC
-	TRBJ2-1	TRBD2	TRBV7-9	CASRPAGAYNEQFF	TGTGCCAGCCGACCAGCGGGAGCCTACAATGAGCAGTTCTTC
few	TRBJ2-7	-	TRBV28	CASSLETGRYEQYF	TGTGCCAGCAGTTTGGAGACAGGCCGCTACGAGCAGTACTTC
many	TRBJ2-7	TRBD2	TRBV4-1	CASRRTSGGIYEQYF	TGCGCCAGCAGACGGACTAGCGGGGGGATCTACGAGCAGTACTTC
many	TRBJ2-5	-	TRBV5-6	CASSRTGTRLQETQYF	TGTGCCAGCAGCCGAACCGGGACAAGACTCCAAGAGACCCAGTACTTC
few	TRBJ1-5	TRBD1	TRBV7-4	CASSTPRGHQHF	TGTGCCAGCAGCACCCCGAGGGGGCACCAGCATTTT
-	TRBJ1-3	-	TRBV7-8	CASSLMASGNTIYF	TGTGCCAGCAGCTTAATGGCCTCTGGAAACACCATATATTTT
-	TRBJ2-3	-	TRBV4-2	CASSQGGAIADTQYF	TGTGCCAGCAGCCAGGGGGGGGCCATCGCAGATACGCAGTATTTT
once	TRBJ1-5	-	TRBV27	CASSLSRTAGQPQHF	TGTGCCAGCAGTTTATCTCGGACCGCGGGTCAGCCCCAGCATTTT
-	TRBJ2-1	TRBD2	TRBV7-2	CASSLGPAGGFSYNEQFF	TGTGCCAGCAGCCTCGGTCCAGCGGGGGGCTTCTCCTACAATGAGCAGTTCTTC